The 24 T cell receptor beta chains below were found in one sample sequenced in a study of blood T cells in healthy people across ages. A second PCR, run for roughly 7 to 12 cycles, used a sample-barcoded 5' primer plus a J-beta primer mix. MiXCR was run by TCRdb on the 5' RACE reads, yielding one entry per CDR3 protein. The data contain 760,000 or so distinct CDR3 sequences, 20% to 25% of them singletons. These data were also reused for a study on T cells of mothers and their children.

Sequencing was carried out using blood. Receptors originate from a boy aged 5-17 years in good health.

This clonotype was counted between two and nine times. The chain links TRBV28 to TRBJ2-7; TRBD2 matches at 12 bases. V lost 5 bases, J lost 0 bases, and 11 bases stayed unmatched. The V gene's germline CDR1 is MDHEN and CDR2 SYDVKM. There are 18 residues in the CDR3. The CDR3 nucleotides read TGTGCCAGCAGTCTAATCAGACGGACTAGCGGGAACTCCTACGAGCAGTACTTC. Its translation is CASSLIRRTSGNSYEQYF.

The CDR3 sequence: CASGPTGGQETQYF. CDR3 DNA sequence: TGTGCTAGTGGTCCTACGGGGGGGCAAGAGACCCAGTACTTC. The chain employs TRBV12-5 and TRBJ2-5; 8 nucleotides line up with TRBD2. Germline V gene data show CDR1 as LGHNT and CDR2 as FRNRAP. J lost 2 bases, V lost 5 bases, and 4 bases had no gene match. There are 14 residues in the CDR3.

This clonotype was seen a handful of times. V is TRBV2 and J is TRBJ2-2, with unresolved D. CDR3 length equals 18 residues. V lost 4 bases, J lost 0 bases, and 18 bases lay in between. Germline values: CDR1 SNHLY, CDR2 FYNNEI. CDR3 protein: CASSGPSTATSNTGELFF. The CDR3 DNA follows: TGTGCCAGCAGTGGGCCAAGTACGGCGACATCGAACACCGGGGAGCTGTTTTTT.

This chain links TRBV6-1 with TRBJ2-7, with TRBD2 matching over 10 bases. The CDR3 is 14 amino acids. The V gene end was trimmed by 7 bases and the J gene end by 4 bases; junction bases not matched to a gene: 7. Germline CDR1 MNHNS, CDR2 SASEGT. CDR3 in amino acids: CASNPSGGLYEQYF. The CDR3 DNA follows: TGTGCCAGCAACCCTAGCGGGGGCCTTTACGAGCAGTACTTC.

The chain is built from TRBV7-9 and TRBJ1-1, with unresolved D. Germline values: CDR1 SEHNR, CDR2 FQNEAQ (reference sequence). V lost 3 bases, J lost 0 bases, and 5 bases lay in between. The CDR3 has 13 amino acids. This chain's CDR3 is CASSFLMNTEAFF. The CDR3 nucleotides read TGTGCCAGCAGCTTCCTTATGAACACTGAAGCTTTCTTT.

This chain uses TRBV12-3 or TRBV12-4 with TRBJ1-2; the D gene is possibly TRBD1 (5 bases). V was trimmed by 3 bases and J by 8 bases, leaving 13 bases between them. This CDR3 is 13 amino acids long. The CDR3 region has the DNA TGTGCCAGCAGTTTCATCCCAGGGACCGGCTACACCTTC. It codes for CASSFIPGTGYTF.

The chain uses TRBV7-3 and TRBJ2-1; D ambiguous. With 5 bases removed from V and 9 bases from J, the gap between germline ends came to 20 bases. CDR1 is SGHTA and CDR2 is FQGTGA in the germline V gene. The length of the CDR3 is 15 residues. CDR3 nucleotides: TGTGCCAGCAGCCCTGATACCGCCTTCTCGGTTGAGCAGTTCTTC. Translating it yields CASSPDTAFSVEQFF.

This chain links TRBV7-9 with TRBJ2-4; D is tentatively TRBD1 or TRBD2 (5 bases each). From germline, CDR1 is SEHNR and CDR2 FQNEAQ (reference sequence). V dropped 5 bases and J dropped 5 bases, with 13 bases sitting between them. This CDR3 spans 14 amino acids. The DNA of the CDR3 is TGTGCCAGCAGCCCAAGGGACCGCGAAAACATTCAGTACTTC. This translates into CASSPRDRENIQYF.

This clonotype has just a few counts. The CDR3 here is CASSSDDPGQGAYEQYF. In DNA, the CDR3 is TGTGCCAGCAGTTCTGATGACCCGGGACAGGGGGCTTACGAGCAGTACTTC. The genes are TRBV5-6 and TRBJ2-7; 12 positions match TRBD1. Trimming cost V 5 bases and J 4 bases; bases outside gene matches: 13. The germline gives CDR1 SGHDT, CDR2 YYEEEE. There are 17 residues in the CDR3.

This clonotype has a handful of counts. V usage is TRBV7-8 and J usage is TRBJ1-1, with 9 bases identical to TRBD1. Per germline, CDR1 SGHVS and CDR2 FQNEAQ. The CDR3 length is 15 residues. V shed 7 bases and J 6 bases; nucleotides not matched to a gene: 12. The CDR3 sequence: CASTLDRGFVSEAFF. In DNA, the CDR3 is TGTGCCAGCACCCTAGACAGGGGGTTTGTCTCTGAAGCTTTCTTT. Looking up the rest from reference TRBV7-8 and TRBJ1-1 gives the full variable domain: GAGVSQSPRYKVAKRGQDVALRCDPISGHVSLFWYQQALGQGPEFLTYFQNEAQLDKSGLPSDRFFAERPEGSVSTLKIQRTQQEDSAVYLCASTLDRGFVSEAFFGQGTRLTVV.

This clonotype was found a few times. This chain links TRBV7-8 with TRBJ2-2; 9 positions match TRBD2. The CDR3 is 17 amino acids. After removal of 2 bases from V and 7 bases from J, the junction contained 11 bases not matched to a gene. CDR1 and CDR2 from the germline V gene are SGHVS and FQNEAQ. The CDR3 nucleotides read TGTGCCAGCAGCTTACCCACAAGCGGGGGGCGTCACGGGGAGCTGTTTTTT. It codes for CASSLPTSGGRHGELFF. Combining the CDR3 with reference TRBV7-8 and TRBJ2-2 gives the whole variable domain GAGVSQSPRYKVAKRGQDVALRCDPISGHVSLFWYQQALGQGPEFLTYFQNEAQLDKSGLPSDRFFAERPEGSVSTLKIQRTQQEDSAVYLCASSLPTSGGRHGELFFGEGSRLTVL.

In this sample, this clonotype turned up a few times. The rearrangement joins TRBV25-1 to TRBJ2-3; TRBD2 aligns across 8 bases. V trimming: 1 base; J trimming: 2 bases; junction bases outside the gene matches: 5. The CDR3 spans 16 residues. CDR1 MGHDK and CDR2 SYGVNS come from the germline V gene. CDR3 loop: CASSESPSGYTDTQYF. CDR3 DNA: TGTGCCAGCAGTGAATCCCCTAGCGGGTACACAGATACGCAGTATTTT.

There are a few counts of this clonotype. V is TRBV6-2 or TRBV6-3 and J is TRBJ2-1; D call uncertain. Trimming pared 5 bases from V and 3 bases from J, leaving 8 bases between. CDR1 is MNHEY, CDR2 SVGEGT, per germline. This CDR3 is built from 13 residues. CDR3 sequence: CASSVPLYNEQFF. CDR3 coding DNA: TGTGCCAGCAGTGTCCCGCTCTACAATGAGCAGTTCTTC.

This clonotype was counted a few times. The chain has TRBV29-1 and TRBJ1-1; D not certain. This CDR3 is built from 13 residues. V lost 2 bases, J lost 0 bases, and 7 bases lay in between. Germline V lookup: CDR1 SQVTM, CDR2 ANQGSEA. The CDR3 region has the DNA TGCAGCGTTGAAACACTACTGAACACTGAAGCTTTCTTT. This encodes CSVETLLNTEAFF.

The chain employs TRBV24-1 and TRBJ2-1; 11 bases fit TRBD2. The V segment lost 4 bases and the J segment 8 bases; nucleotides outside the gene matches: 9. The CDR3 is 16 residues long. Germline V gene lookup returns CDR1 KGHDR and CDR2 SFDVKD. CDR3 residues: CATSDWTSGWVHEQFF. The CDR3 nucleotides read TGTGCCACCAGTGACTGGACTAGCGGGTGGGTTCATGAGCAGTTCTTC.

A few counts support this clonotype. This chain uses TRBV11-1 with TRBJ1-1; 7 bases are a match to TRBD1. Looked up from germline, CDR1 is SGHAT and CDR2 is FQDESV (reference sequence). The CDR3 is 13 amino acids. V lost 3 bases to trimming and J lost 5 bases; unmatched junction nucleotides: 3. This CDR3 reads CASSFQGDTEAFF. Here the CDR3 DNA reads TGTGCCAGCAGCTTTCAGGGGGATACTGAAGCTTTCTTT.

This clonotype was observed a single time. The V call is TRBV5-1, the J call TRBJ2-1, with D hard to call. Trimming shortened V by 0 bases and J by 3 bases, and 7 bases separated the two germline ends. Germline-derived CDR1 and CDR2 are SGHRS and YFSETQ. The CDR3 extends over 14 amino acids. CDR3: CASSLEQVYNEQFF. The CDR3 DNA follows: TGCGCCAGCAGCTTGGAGCAGGTCTACAATGAGCAGTTCTTC.

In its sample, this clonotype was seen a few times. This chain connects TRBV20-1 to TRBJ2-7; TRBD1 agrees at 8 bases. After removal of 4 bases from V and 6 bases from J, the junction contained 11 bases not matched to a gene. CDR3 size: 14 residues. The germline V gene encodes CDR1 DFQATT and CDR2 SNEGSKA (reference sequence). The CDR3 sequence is CSATLDRVYREQYF. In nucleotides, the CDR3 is TGCAGTGCTACCCTGGACAGGGTATACCGCGAGCAGTACTTC.

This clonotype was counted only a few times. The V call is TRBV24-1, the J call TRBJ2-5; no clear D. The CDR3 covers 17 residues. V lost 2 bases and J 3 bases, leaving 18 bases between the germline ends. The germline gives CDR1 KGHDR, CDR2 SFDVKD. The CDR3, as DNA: TGTGCCACCAGTGATTATGCGCCCGGGTATACGAAAGAGACCCAGTACTTC. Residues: CATSDYAPGYTKETQYF.

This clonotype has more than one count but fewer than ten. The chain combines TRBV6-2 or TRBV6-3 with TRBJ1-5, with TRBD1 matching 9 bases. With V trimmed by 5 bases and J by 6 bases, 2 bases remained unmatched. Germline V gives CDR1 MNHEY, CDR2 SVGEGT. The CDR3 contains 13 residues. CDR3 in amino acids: CASSRQGGQPQHF. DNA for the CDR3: TGTGCCAGCAGTCGACAGGGGGGTCAGCCCCAGCATTTT.

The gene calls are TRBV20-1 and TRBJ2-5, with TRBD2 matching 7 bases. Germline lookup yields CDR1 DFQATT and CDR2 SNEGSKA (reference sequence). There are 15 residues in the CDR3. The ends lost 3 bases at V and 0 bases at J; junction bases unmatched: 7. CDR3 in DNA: TGCAGTGCTAGGGTGGCTAGCGGAGACCAAGAGACCCAGTACTTC. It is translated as CSARVASGDQETQYF.

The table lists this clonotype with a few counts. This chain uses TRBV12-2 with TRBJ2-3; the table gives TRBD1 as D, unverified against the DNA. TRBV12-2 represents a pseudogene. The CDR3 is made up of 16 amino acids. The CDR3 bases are TGTGCAAGTCGCTTGCCCGAAGACAGGGAAGCAGATACGCAGTATTTT. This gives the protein CASRLPEDREADTQYF.

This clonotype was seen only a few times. CDR3 sequence (DNA): TGTGCCAGTAGGGAGGGGGCAACTAATGAAAAACTGTTTTTT. Protein product: CASREGATNEKLFF. The chain combines TRBV19 with TRBJ1-4, with a possible D match to TRBD1 (6 bases). Between the trimmed V and J ends, which lost 6 bases and 0 bases, there was a span of 8 bases. Germline V CDR1 and CDR2: LNHDA, SQIVND (reference sequence). The CDR3 contains 14 residues.

CDR3 DNA sequence: TGTGCTAGTGGTTTGGGGAATCAGGGAAACACCATATATTTT. Its protein is CASGLGNQGNTIYF. This chain uses TRBV12-5 with TRBJ1-3, with D uncertain. This CDR3 has 14 residues. V lost 1 base and J 4 bases, leaving 8 bases between the germline ends. Germline V gene lookup returns CDR1 LGHNT and CDR2 FRNRAP.